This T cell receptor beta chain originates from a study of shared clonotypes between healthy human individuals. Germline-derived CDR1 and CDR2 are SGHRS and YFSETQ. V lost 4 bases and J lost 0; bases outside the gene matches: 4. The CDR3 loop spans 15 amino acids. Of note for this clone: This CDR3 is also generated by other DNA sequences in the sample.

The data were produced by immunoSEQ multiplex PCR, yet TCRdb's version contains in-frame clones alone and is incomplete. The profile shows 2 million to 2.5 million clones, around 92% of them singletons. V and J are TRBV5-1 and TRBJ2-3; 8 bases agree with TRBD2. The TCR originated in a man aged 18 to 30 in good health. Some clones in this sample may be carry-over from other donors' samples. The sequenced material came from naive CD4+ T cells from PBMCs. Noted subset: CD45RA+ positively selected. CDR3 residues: CASSLPSGSTDTQYF. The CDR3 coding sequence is TGCGCCAGCAGCCTACCTAGCGGGAGCACAGATACGCAGTATTTT.